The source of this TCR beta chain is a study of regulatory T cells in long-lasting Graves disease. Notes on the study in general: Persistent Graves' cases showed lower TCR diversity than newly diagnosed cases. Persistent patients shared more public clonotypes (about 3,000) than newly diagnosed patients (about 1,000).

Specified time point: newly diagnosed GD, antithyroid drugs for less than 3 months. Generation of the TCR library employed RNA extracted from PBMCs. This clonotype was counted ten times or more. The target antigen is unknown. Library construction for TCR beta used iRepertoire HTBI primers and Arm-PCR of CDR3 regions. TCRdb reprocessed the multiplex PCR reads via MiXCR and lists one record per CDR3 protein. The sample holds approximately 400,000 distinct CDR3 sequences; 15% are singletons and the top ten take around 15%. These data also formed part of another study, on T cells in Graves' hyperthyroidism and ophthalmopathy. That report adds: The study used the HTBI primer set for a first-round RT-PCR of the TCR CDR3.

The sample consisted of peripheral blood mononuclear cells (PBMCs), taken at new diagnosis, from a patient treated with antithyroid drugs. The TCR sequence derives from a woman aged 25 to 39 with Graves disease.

The CDR3 is CASRGLAGVLQETQYF. The CDR3, as DNA: TGTGCCAGCAGGGGACTAGCGGGAGTCTTACAAGAGACCCAGTACTTC. J is TRBJ2-5 and V is TRBV6-1; 14 bases match TRBD2. The length of the CDR3 is 16 residues. Germline-derived CDR1 and CDR2 are MNHNS and SASEGT. V was pared by 6 bases and J by 2 bases, with 5 bases of the junction left unmatched.